Listed below are T cell receptor beta chains from one sample, sequenced in a study of cytomegalovirus exposure and HLA in healthy donors. Data came from immunoSEQ multiplex PCR; TCRdb stores just in-frame clones and leaves some out. The repertoire has approximately 240,000 clones, 82% of them found once; the top ten carry approximately 5.3%. Sequenced sample: PBMCs. Every receptor here comes from a woman in her forties in good health and CMV-seropositive. Each CDR3 is given without its conserved first and last residue. D genes are given only for firm matches.

D,V,CDR3
-,TRBV5-1,ASSSSGGYEQY
TRBD1,TRBV30,AWSATGGAGYT
-,TRBV7-6,ASSPETRTGGLYSNQPQH
TRBD1,TRBV9,ASSEGQGSLGGEAF
-,TRBV10-3,ASSAQTAEAF
TRBD1,TRBV10-1,ASSLQEDRVPYGYT
-,TRBV2,ASSRGPAGAYEQY
-,TRBV4-1,ASSLPGGQLGNTIY
TRBD1,TRBV10-3,AISEPGQGTGTEAF
TRBD2,TRBV5-6,ASSFSASGSSYNEQF
TRBD2,TRBV19,ASKRGGGTDTQY
-,TRBV6-1,ASIETGFGGELF